This T cell receptor (beta chain) originates from a study of blood T cell repertoires in COVID-19. The method was immunoSEQ multiplex PCR; TCRdb's version includes in-frame clones alone and lacks a portion of them. The sample yields 250,000 or so clones, approximately 90% seen once. The source is a man aged 18 to 30 with active or convalescent COVID-19. Sequenced sample: peripheral blood.

This CDR3 is CASSQGRERNEQFF. The CDR3 coding sequence is TGCGCCAGCAGCCAAGGAAGGGAGCGCAATGAGCAGTTCTTC. The genes are TRBV4-3 and TRBJ2-1; the D gene is possibly TRBD2 (5 bases). Germline CDR1 LGHNA, CDR2 YSLEER. There are 14 residues in the CDR3. V was cut by 1 base and J by 6 bases, with 10 bases left in between.